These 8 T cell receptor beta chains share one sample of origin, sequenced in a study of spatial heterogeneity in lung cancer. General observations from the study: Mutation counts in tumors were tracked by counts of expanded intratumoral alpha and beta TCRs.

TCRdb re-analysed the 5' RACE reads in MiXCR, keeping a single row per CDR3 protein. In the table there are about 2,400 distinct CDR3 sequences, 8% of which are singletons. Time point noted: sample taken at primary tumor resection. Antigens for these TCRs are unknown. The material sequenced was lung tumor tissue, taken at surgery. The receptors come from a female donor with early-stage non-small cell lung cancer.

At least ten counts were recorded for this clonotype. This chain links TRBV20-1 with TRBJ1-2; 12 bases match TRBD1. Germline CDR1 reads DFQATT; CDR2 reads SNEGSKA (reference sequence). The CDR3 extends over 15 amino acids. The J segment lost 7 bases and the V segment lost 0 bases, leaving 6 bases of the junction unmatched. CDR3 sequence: CSARDRWDRGPGYTF. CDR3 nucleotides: TGCAGTGCTAGAGATAGATGGGACAGGGGGCCTGGCTACACCTTC.

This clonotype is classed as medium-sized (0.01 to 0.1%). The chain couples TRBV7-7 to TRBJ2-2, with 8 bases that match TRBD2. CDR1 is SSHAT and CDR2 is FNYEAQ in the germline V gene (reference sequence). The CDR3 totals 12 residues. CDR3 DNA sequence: TGTGCTAGCGGGGCGAACACCGGGGAGCTGTTTTTT. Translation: CASGANTGELFF.

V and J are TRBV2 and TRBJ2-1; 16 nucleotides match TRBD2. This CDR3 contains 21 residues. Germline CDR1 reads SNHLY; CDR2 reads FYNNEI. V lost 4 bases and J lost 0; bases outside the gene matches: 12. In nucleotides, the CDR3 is TGTGCCAGCAGTGTCACAACTCCGGGACTAGCGGGAGGGAGCTCCTACAATGAGCAGTTCTTC. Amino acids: CASSVTTPGLAGGSSYNEQFF.

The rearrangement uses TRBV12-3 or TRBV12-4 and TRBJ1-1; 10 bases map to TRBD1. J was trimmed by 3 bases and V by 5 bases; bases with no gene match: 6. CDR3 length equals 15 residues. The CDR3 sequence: CASSQPDRGDTEAFF. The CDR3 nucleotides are TGTGCCAGCAGTCAACCGGACAGGGGGGACACTGAAGCTTTCTTT.

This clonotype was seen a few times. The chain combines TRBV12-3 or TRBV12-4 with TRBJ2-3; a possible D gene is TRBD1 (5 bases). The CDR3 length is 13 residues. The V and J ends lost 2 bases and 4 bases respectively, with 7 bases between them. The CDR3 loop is CASSLLTADTQYF. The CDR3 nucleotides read TGTGCCAGCAGTTTATTGACAGCAGATACGCAGTATTTT.

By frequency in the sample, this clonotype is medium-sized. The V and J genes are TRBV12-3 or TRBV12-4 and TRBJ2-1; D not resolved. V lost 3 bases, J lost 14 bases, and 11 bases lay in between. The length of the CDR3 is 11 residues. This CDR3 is CASSLKGEEFF. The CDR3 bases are TGTGCCAGCAGTTTGAAAGGTGAAGAGTTCTTC.

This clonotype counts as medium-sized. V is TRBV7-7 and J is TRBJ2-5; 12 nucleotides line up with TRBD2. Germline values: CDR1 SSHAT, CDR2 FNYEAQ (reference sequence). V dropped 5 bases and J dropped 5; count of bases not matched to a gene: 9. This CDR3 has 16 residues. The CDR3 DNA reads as TGTGCCAGCAGCCTCCGGACTAGCGGGATGTTGGAGACCCAGTACTTC. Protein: CASSLRTSGMLETQYF.

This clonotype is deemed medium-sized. The CDR3 nucleotides read TGTGCCAGCAGTGGCGGACAGGAGGCTTACTATGGCTACACCTTC. Amino acids: CASSGGQEAYYGYTF. J is TRBJ1-2 and V is TRBV28; 7 nucleotides line up with TRBD1. This CDR3 has 15 amino acids. V lost 5 bases, J lost 3 bases, and 9 bases stayed unmatched. CDR1 is MDHEN, CDR2 SYDVKM, per germline.